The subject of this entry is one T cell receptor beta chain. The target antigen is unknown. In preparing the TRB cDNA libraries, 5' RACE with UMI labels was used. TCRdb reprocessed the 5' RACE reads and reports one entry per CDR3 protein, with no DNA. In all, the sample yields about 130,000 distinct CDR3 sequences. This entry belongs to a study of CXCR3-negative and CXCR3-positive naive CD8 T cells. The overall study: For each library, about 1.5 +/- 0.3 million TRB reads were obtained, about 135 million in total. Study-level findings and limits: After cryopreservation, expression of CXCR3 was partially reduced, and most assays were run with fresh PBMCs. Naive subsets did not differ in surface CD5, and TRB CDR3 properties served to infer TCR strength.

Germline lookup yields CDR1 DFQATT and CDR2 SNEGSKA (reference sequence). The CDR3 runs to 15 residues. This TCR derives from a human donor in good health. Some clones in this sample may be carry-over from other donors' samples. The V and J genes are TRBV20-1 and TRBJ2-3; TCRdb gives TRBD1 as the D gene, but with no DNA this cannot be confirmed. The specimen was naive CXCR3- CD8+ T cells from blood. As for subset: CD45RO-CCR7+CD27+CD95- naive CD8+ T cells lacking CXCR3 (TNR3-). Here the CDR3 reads CSASPLQAGADTQYF.